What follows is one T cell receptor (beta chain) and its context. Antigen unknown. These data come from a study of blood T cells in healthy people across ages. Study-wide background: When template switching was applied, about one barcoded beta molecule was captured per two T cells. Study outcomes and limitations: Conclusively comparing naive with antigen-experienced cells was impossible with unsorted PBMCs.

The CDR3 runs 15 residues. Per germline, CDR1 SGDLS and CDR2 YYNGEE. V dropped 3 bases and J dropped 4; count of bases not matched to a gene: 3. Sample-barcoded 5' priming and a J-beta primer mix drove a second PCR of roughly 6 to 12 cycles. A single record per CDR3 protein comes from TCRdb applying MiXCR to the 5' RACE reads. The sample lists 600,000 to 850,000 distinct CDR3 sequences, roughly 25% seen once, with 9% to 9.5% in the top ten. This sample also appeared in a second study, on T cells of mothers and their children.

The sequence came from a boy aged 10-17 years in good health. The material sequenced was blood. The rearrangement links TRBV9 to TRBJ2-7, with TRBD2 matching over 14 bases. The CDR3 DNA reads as TGTGCCAGCAGCGCCGGGACTAGCGGGGGATACGAGCAGTACTTC. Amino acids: CASSAGTSGGYEQYF.